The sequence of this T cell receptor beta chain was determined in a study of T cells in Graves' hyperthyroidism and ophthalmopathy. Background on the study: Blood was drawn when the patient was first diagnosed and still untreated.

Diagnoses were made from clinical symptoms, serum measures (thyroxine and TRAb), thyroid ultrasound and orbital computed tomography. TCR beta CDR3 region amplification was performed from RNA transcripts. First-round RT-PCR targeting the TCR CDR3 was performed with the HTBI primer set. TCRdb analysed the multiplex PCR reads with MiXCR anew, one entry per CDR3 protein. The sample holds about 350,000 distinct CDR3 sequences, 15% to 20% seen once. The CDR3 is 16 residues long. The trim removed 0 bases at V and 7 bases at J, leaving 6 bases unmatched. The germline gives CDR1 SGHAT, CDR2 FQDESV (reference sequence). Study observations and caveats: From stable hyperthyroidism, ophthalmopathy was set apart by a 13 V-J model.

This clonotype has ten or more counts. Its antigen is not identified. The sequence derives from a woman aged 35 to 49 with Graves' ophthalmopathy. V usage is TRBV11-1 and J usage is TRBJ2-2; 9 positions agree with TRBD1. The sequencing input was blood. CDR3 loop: CASSLAVGTGNGELFF. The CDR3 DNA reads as TGTGCCAGCAGCTTAGCGGTCGGGACAGGGAACGGGGAGCTGTTTTTT.